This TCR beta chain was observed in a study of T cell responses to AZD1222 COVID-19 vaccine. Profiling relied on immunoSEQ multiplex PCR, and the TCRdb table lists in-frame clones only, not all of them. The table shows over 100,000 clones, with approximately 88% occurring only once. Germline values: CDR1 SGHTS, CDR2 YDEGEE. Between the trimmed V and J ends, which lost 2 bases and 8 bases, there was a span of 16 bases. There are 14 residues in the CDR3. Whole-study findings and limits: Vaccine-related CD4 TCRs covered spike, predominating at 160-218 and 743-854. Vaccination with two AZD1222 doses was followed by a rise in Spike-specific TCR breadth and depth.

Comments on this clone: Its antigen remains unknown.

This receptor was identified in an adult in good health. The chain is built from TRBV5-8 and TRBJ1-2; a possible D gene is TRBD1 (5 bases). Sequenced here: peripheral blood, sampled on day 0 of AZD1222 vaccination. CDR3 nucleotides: TGTGCCAGCAGCTTCGGGGCGGGGCTCGGCGGCTACACCTTC. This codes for CASSFGAGLGGYTF.